This is a list of T cell receptor beta chains from one sample in a study of shared clonotypes between healthy human individuals. TCRdb keeps only in-frame clones here, not all; method: immunoSEQ multiplex PCR. The sample has millions of clones, about 95% seen once. The sequenced sample was naive CD4+ T cells sorted from blood. The receptors stem from a man younger than 30 in good health. Each CDR3 is given with its conserved first and last residue. D genes are given only for firm matches. Some rows mark clone size as missing; the rest say once, few, many or name a class of expanded clone.

j_call: TRBJ1-6
clone_size: few
v_call: TRBV7-9
d_call: TRBD1
cdr3_aa: CASSLQTGGDSPLHF
cdr3_nt: TGTGCCAGCAGCTTACAGACAGGGGGAGACTCACCCCTCCACTTT

j_call: TRBJ2-7
clone_size: -
v_call: TRBV5-1
d_call: TRBD2
cdr3_aa: CASSLGLASYEQYF
cdr3_nt: TGCGCCAGCAGCCTGGGACTAGCATCCTACGAGCAGTACTTC

j_call: TRBJ2-2
clone_size: -
v_call: TRBV2
d_call: TRBD1
cdr3_aa: CASTPYLGQGSAGELFF
cdr3_nt: TGTGCCAGCACCCCCTACCTGGGACAGGGGTCCGCCGGGGAGCTGTTTTTT

j_call: TRBJ1-2
clone_size: -
v_call: TRBV19
d_call: TRBD1
cdr3_aa: CASSITRTGTGSGYTF
cdr3_nt: TGTGCCAGTAGTATAACCCGGACCGGGACAGGGAGCGGCTACACCTTC

j_call: TRBJ1-1
clone_size: -
v_call: TRBV29-1
d_call: -
cdr3_aa: CSVGSIYTEAFF
cdr3_nt: TGCAGCGTTGGCAGCATCTACACTGAAGCTTTCTTT

j_call: TRBJ1-6
clone_size: -
v_call: TRBV5-4
d_call: TRBD1
cdr3_aa: CASSSGQSGSPLHF
cdr3_nt: TGTGCCAGCAGCTCGGGACAGTCAGGTTCACCCCTCCACTTT

j_call: TRBJ2-3
clone_size: once
v_call: TRBV10-3
d_call: TRBD2
cdr3_aa: CAISDPLASGGADTQYF
cdr3_nt: TGTGCCATCAGTGACCCTCTCGCTAGCGGGGGGGCAGATACGCAGTATTTT

j_call: TRBJ2-7
clone_size: -
v_call: TRBV5-6
d_call: -
cdr3_aa: CASSLGGPIYEQYF
cdr3_nt: TGTGCCAGCAGCCTGGGTGGACCGATCTACGAGCAGTACTTC

j_call: TRBJ1-1
clone_size: -
v_call: TRBV28
d_call: -
cdr3_aa: CASSLPQGDVSEAFF
cdr3_nt: TGTGCCAGCAGTTTACCACAGGGAGATGTGTCTGAAGCTTTCTTT

j_call: TRBJ2-7
clone_size: -
v_call: TRBV7-2
d_call: -
cdr3_aa: CASSPSGTGIWYEQYF
cdr3_nt: TGTGCCAGCAGCCCGAGCGGGACAGGCATATGGTACGAGCAGTACTTC

j_call: TRBJ1-6
clone_size: -
v_call: TRBV19
d_call: TRBD1
cdr3_aa: CASSPGGSVNSPLHF
cdr3_nt: TGTGCCAGTAGTCCAGGGGGGAGTGTAAACTCACCCCTCCACTTT

j_call: TRBJ2-3
clone_size: -
v_call: TRBV5-1
d_call: -
cdr3_aa: CASSLDSGPDTQYF
cdr3_nt: TGCGCCAGCAGCCTAGACTCAGGGCCAGATACGCAGTATTTT

j_call: TRBJ1-5
clone_size: -
v_call: TRBV30
d_call: TRBD1
cdr3_aa: CAWSVRRGQGLNQPQHF
cdr3_nt: TGTGCCTGGAGTGTAAGAAGGGGACAGGGACTCAATCAGCCCCAGCATTTT

j_call: TRBJ1-1
clone_size: -
v_call: TRBV30
d_call: -
cdr3_aa: CAWNPLGTEAFF
cdr3_nt: TGTGCCTGGAACCCTCTCGGAACTGAAGCTTTCTTT

j_call: TRBJ2-7
clone_size: once
v_call: TRBV2
d_call: TRBD1
cdr3_aa: CASGQGAGYEQYF
cdr3_nt: TGTGCCAGCGGACAGGGGGCAGGATACGAGCAGTACTTC

j_call: TRBJ2-1
clone_size: -
v_call: TRBV30
d_call: -
cdr3_aa: CAWRPTQGEQFF
cdr3_nt: TGTGCCTGGAGACCTACACAGGGTGAGCAGTTCTTC

j_call: TRBJ2-1
clone_size: -
v_call: TRBV28
d_call: -
cdr3_aa: CASRARDNEQFF
cdr3_nt: TGTGCCAGCAGGGCACGGGACAATGAGCAGTTCTTC

j_call: TRBJ1-6
clone_size: -
v_call: TRBV7-9
d_call: -
cdr3_aa: CASSPSTVFSYNSPLHF
cdr3_nt: TGTGCCAGCAGCCCCTCGACAGTTTTCTCCTATAATTCACCCCTCCACTTT

j_call: TRBJ2-1
clone_size: once
v_call: TRBV5-4
d_call: TRBD2
cdr3_aa: CASSLGTSGDEQFF
cdr3_nt: TGTGCCAGCAGCTTGGGCACTAGCGGCGATGAGCAGTTCTTC

j_call: TRBJ2-5
clone_size: -
v_call: TRBV2
d_call: TRBD1
cdr3_aa: CASRATGGSVETQYF
cdr3_nt: TGTGCCAGCAGAGCGACAGGGGGTTCGGTGGAGACCCAGTACTTC

j_call: TRBJ1-5
clone_size: -
v_call: TRBV28
d_call: -
cdr3_aa: CASSPPEYSNQPQHF
cdr3_nt: TGTGCCAGCAGTCCTCCAGAGTATAGCAATCAGCCCCAGCATTTT

j_call: TRBJ2-3
clone_size: -
v_call: TRBV9
d_call: -
cdr3_aa: CASSGDFGPDTQYF
cdr3_nt: TGTGCCAGCAGCGGGGACTTTGGGCCGGATACGCAGTATTTT

j_call: TRBJ2-3
clone_size: -
v_call: TRBV5-1
d_call: TRBD1
cdr3_aa: CASSEGAADTQYF
cdr3_nt: TGCGCCAGCAGCGAGGGGGCGGCAGATACGCAGTATTTT

j_call: TRBJ1-6
clone_size: -
v_call: TRBV6-1
d_call: -
cdr3_aa: CASARSYNSPLHF
cdr3_nt: TGTGCCTCCGCGCGCTCCTATAATTCACCCCTCCACTTT

j_call: TRBJ1-2
clone_size: once
v_call: TRBV10-2
d_call: -
cdr3_aa: CASSDRAENYGYTF
cdr3_nt: TGCGCCAGCAGTGATCGGGCAGAAAACTATGGCTACACCTTC

j_call: TRBJ1-2
clone_size: -
v_call: TRBV5-5
d_call: TRBD1
cdr3_aa: CASSSLHQGGNYGYTF
cdr3_nt: TGTGCCAGCAGCTCCCTACACCAGGGGGGCAACTATGGCTACACCTTC

j_call: TRBJ2-7
clone_size: -
v_call: TRBV13
d_call: -
cdr3_aa: CASQARRMNSYEQYF
cdr3_nt: TGTGCCAGTCAAGCCAGGCGGATGAACTCCTACGAGCAGTACTTC

j_call: TRBJ2-7
clone_size: -
v_call: TRBV5-4
d_call: TRBD1
cdr3_aa: CASSSGQDPYEQYF
cdr3_nt: TGTGCCAGCAGCTCGGGACAGGACCCCTACGAGCAGTACTTC

j_call: TRBJ2-5
clone_size: -
v_call: TRBV7-7
d_call: -
cdr3_aa: CASSSGFGETQYF
cdr3_nt: TGTGCTAGCAGCTCAGGTTTTGGGGAGACCCAGTACTTC

j_call: TRBJ1-2
clone_size: -
v_call: TRBV11-2
d_call: TRBD1
cdr3_aa: CASSPRQGSYGYTF
cdr3_nt: TGTGCCAGCAGCCCCCGACAGGGTAGCTATGGCTACACCTTC

j_call: TRBJ1-3
clone_size: -
v_call: TRBV9
d_call: -
cdr3_aa: CASSVGSGLGNTIYF
cdr3_nt: TGTGCCAGCAGCGTAGGATCAGGGCTTGGAAACACCATATATTTT

j_call: TRBJ2-1
clone_size: -
v_call: TRBV7-9
d_call: -
cdr3_aa: CASRGSGASSYNEQFF
cdr3_nt: TGTGCCAGCAGGGGTTCGGGGGCGAGCTCCTACAATGAGCAGTTCTTC

j_call: TRBJ2-3
clone_size: -
v_call: TRBV5-1
d_call: -
cdr3_aa: CASRGTMSAPGDTQYF
cdr3_nt: TGCGCCAGCAGAGGAACTATGAGTGCCCCCGGAGATACGCAGTATTTT

j_call: TRBJ1-1
clone_size: -
v_call: TRBV10-3
d_call: -
cdr3_aa: CAISADLNTEAFF
cdr3_nt: TGTGCCATCAGTGCGGATCTGAACACTGAAGCTTTCTTT

j_call: TRBJ1-2
clone_size: -
v_call: TRBV2
d_call: TRBD1
cdr3_aa: CASTTGPGGIYGYTF
cdr3_nt: TGTGCCAGCACCACTGGGCCAGGGGGCATCTATGGCTACACCTTC

j_call: TRBJ2-3
clone_size: -
v_call: TRBV7-9
d_call: -
cdr3_aa: CASSLATWGESTDTQYF
cdr3_nt: TGTGCCAGCAGCTTAGCTACGTGGGGGGAAAGCACAGATACGCAGTATTTT

j_call: TRBJ2-7
clone_size: once
v_call: TRBV6-6
d_call: -
cdr3_aa: CASTRGASYEQYF
cdr3_nt: TGTGCCAGCACTCGGGGGGCATCCTACGAGCAGTACTTC

j_call: TRBJ1-2
clone_size: -
v_call: TRBV29-1
d_call: -
cdr3_aa: CSVGGGYTF
cdr3_nt: TGCAGCGTGGGGGGTGGCTACACCTTC

j_call: TRBJ2-1
clone_size: -
v_call: TRBV6-5
d_call: -
cdr3_aa: CASSYPTTSNEQFF
cdr3_nt: TGTGCCAGCAGTTACCCCACCACAAGCAATGAGCAGTTCTTC

j_call: TRBJ1-2
clone_size: -
v_call: TRBV25-1
d_call: -
cdr3_aa: CASSTRDYYGYTF
cdr3_nt: TGTGCCAGCAGTACCCGGGATTACTATGGCTACACCTTC

j_call: TRBJ1-5
clone_size: once
v_call: TRBV6-5
d_call: TRBD1
cdr3_aa: CASSSIGTGYPQPQHF
cdr3_nt: TGTGCCAGCAGTTCTATAGGGACAGGGTATCCTCAGCCCCAGCATTTT

j_call: TRBJ2-4
clone_size: -
v_call: TRBV19
d_call: -
cdr3_aa: CASSYGGASKNIQYF
cdr3_nt: TGTGCCAGTAGTTATGGGGGCGCGAGCAAAAACATTCAGTACTTC

j_call: TRBJ1-3
clone_size: -
v_call: TRBV5-1
d_call: TRBD1
cdr3_aa: CASAEGAGANSGNTIYF
cdr3_nt: TGCGCCAGCGCCGAGGGGGCAGGCGCCAACTCTGGAAACACCATATATTTT

j_call: TRBJ1-5
clone_size: once
v_call: TRBV7-2
d_call: -
cdr3_aa: CASSLEVTGYNQPQHF
cdr3_nt: TGTGCCAGCAGCTTAGAAGTGACAGGATACAATCAGCCCCAGCATTTT

j_call: TRBJ1-5
clone_size: -
v_call: TRBV15
d_call: -
cdr3_aa: CATSRLPHDGNQPQHF
cdr3_nt: TGTGCCACCAGCAGACTTCCACACGACGGCAATCAGCCCCAGCATTTT

j_call: TRBJ2-7
clone_size: -
v_call: TRBV2
d_call: -
cdr3_aa: CASRTTYEQYF
cdr3_nt: TGTGCCAGCAGAACTACCTACGAGCAGTACTTC

j_call: TRBJ1-3
clone_size: -
v_call: TRBV11-2
d_call: -
cdr3_aa: CASSLSVAPGNTIYF
cdr3_nt: TGTGCCAGCAGCTTATCTGTCGCCCCTGGAAACACCATATATTTT

j_call: TRBJ2-5
clone_size: -
v_call: TRBV5-4
d_call: TRBD2
cdr3_aa: CASSLGGASGQETQYF
cdr3_nt: TGTGCCAGCAGCCTTGGTGGGGCTAGCGGCCAAGAGACCCAGTACTTC

j_call: TRBJ2-2
clone_size: -
v_call: TRBV9
d_call: -
cdr3_aa: CANSVAPVVWTGELFF
cdr3_nt: TGTGCCAACAGCGTAGCTCCGGTCGTATGGACCGGGGAGCTGTTTTTT

j_call: TRBJ1-2
clone_size: -
v_call: TRBV6-6
d_call: -
cdr3_aa: CASTRESDLATF
cdr3_nt: TGTGCCAGCACCCGAGAGTCAGATTTGGCCACCTTC

j_call: TRBJ2-5
clone_size: -
v_call: TRBV4-1
d_call: -
cdr3_aa: CASSQVLGETQYF
cdr3_nt: TGCGCCAGCAGCCAAGTATTAGGAGAGACCCAGTACTTC